This T cell receptor (beta chain) was retrieved from a study of PD-1 blockade in mismatch repair-deficient tumors. General observations from the study: Tumor-resident clones, often absent from pretreatment blood, expanded after pembrolizumab and then contracted.

In the case of this clone: Its specificity is unknown.

Every patient had mismatch repair deficiency by PCR or immunohistochemistry. TCRs were sequenced from a few patients responding to pembrolizumab. Sequenced by immunoSEQ multiplex PCR; TCRdb stores in-frame clones only, minus some. Of about 120,000 clones in the sample, around 83% were seen once. Deletions cut 4 bases from V and 4 bases from J, with 14 bases between. Germline loops: CDR1 SGHNT, CDR2 YYREEE (reference sequence). The CDR3 is 15 residues long. Sequencing was performed on peripheral blood, taken 44 weeks after starting pembrolizumab. The V call is TRBV5-4, the J call TRBJ2-2, with D maybe TRBD1 (5 bases). The TCR was taken from an adult with mismatch repair-deficient cancer. The CDR3 protein is CASSKWGLGTGELFF. The CDR3 coding sequence is TGTGCCAGCAGCAAGTGGGGCTTAGGCACCGGGGAGCTGTTTTTT.